The 6 T cell receptor beta chains given below trace back to one sample, sequenced in a study of cytomegalovirus exposure and HLA in healthy donors. A multiplex PCR was run with 60 Vbeta primers and 13 Jbeta primers. The assay was immunoSEQ multiplex PCR, and TCRdb's table has in-frame clones only and misses some. The sample shows about 170,000 clones, around 76% of them seen only once. The sequenced sample was PBMCs. The receptors originated from a woman aged 30 to 39 in good health and CMV-seropositive.

This clone was picked up one time. The chain is built from TRBV7-2 and TRBJ1-2; possibly TRBD1 for D (6 bases). Trimming pared 3 bases from V and 4 bases from J, leaving 15 bases between. Germline CDR1 and CDR2: SGHTA and FQGNSA. The CDR3 contains 15 residues. The CDR3 here is CASSLVDRLGYGYTF. CDR3 coding DNA: TGTGCCAGCAGCTTGGTCGACAGGCTGGGCTATGGCTACACCTTC.

This sequence joins TRBV7-2 and TRBJ1-2; 9 bases map to TRBD1. The germline V gene encodes CDR1 SGHTA and CDR2 FQGNSA. The CDR3 consists of 14 residues. The ends lost 7 bases at V and 8 bases at J; junction bases unmatched: 11. CDR3: CASNRDRAYFGYTF. The CDR3, as DNA: TGTGCCAGCAACCGGGACAGGGCCTATTTCGGCTACACCTTC.

The V and J genes are TRBV10-2 and TRBJ1-1; 9 bases are a match to TRBD1. Germline lookup yields CDR1 WSHSY and CDR2 SAAADI. The CDR3 extends over 13 amino acids. V gave up 8 bases and J gave up 5 bases; unmatched junction bases: 6. This CDR3 is CASQTGGATEAFF. In DNA form, the CDR3 reads TGCGCCAGCCAGACAGGGGGAGCAACTGAAGCTTTCTTT.

This chain links TRBV25-1 with TRBJ1-4; D remains unclear. Germline CDR1 and CDR2: MGHDK and SYGVNS. CDR3 length: 11 residues. V was shortened by 8 bases and J by 6 bases, with 7 bases between the two germline ends. The CDR3: CASRVYEKLFF. The CDR3 nucleotides are TGTGCCAGCCGGGTTTATGAAAAACTGTTTTTT.

This chain joins TRBV27 and TRBJ1-5; D call uncertain. The V gene lost 7 bases and the J gene lost 0 bases, with 13 bases spanning the gap. Germline CDR1 reads MNHEY; CDR2 reads SMNVEV (reference sequence). The CDR3 covers 15 residues. The CDR3 DNA is TGTGCCAGCACCCGGATTCCGGGTAGCAATCAGCCCCAGCATTTT. Translation gives CASTRIPGSNQPQHF.

V gene TRBV7-2 combines with J gene TRBJ1-2; possibly TRBD1 for D (5 bases). V lost 0 bases and J lost 6, with 17 bases in between. Germline V gene sequence: CDR1 SGHTA, CDR2 FQGNSA. This CDR3 contains 16 residues. DNA for the CDR3: TGTGCCAGCAGCTTAGCGGACGGGGGTGGGTGGGATGGCTACACCTTC. It encodes CASSLADGGGWDGYTF.